This TCR beta chain was identified during a study of spatial heterogeneity in lung cancer. Study-wide context: Detected sequences consistently included more beta-chain ones than alpha-chain ones.

Every TCR cDNA molecule bore its own unique molecular identifier. Via MiXCR, TCRdb re-called the 5' RACE reads, giving one row per CDR3 protein. The data hold about 90,000 distinct CDR3 sequences, with 7.5% to 10% observed a single time. The germline V gene has CDR1 DFQATT and CDR2 SNEGSKA (reference sequence). CDR3 size: 15 residues. Unmatched junction bases numbered 6, after V lost 6 bases and J lost 1 base. Time point specified: sample taken at primary tumor resection. No cells were sorted before sequencing. The whole RNA sequenced was extracted from tumor, nontumor lung or frozen PBMC. Sequences were derived from PBMCs, sampled at surgery. The TCR originated in a male donor with early-stage non-small cell lung cancer. The genes are TRBV20-1 and TRBJ2-1; 10 bases are a match to TRBD2. This chain's CDR3 is CSAPRSGGSYNEQFF. CDR3 nucleotide sequence: TGCAGTGCCCCCCGTAGCGGGGGGTCCTACAATGAGCAGTTCTTC.